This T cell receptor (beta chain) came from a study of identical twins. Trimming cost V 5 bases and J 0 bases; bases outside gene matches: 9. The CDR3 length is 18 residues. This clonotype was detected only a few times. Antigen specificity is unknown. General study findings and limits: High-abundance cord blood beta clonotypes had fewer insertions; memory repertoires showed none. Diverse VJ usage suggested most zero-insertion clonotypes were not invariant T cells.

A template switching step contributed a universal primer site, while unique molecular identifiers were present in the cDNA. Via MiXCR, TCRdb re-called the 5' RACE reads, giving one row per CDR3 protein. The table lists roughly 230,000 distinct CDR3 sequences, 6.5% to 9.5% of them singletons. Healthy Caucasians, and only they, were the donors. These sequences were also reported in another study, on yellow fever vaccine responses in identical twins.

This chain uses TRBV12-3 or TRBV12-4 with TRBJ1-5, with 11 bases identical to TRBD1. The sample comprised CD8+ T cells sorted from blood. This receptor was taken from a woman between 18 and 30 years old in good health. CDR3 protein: CASSHLDRGPYSNQPQHF. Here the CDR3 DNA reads TGTGCCAGCAGTCATCTGGACAGGGGGCCTTATAGCAATCAGCCCCAGCATTTT.